What follows are 23 T cell receptor beta chains derived from one specimen sequenced in a study of T-cell reconstitution after alpha-beta-depleted transplantation in children. The library targeted TCRbeta and was prepared with unique molecular identifiers. MiXCR was run by TCRdb on the PCR reads, yielding one entry per CDR3 protein. Here the sample spans about 440,000 distinct CDR3 sequences, over 40% being singletons. The sample here was PBMCs, taken before TCRalphabeta/CD19-depleted stem cell transplant. Every receptor here comes from a girl aged 2-15 years with aplastic anemia, due to receive a stem cell transplant.

This clonotype was seen more than once but under ten times. The chain uses TRBV12-3 or TRBV12-4 and TRBJ2-2; 10 positions match TRBD1. V gave up 8 bases and J gave up 7 bases; unmatched junction bases: 10. This CDR3 has 15 amino acids. DNA of the CDR3: TGTGCCAGCTACCCGGGACAGGGGAAGGTCGGGGAGCTGTTTTTT. This translates into CASYPGQGKVGELFF.

The V call is TRBV6-5, the J call TRBJ2-3; 7 bases agree with TRBD1. The V gene's germline CDR1 is MNHEY and CDR2 SVGAGI. Trimming removed 6 bases from V and 9 bases from J; junction bases left unmatched: 6. The CDR3 contains 12 residues. The CDR3: CASSPQGTTQYF. The CDR3 region has the DNA TGTGCCAGCAGCCCACAGGGGACGACGCAGTATTTT.

This clonotype turned up a few times. CDR3: CASSPRTETYNEQFF. The CDR3 nucleotides read TGCGCCAGCAGCCCTCGGACGGAAACCTACAATGAGCAGTTCTTC. The chain links TRBV5-1 to TRBJ2-1; no clear D gene. Germline loops: CDR1 SGHRS, CDR2 YFSETQ. The CDR3 is made up of 15 amino acids. The V end lost 4 bases, the J end lost 2 bases, and 13 bases lay between the germline ends.

The rearrangement links TRBV29-1 to TRBJ2-7; D is perhaps TRBD1 or TRBD2 (5 bases each). Between the trimmed V and J ends, which lost 5 bases and 3 bases, there was a span of 8 bases. The CDR3 totals 11 residues. Germline lookup yields CDR1 SQVTM and CDR2 ANQGSEA. The CDR3 DNA follows: TGCAGCGTTCGGGACGGCTACGAGCAGTACTTC. This gives the protein CSVRDGYEQYF.

J is TRBJ1-1 and V is TRBV20-1, with D perhaps matching TRBD1 (6 bases). CDR1 and CDR2 from the germline V gene are DFQATT and SNEGSKA (reference sequence). The CDR3 has 13 residues. V was pared by 1 base and J by 7 bases, with 13 bases between. CDR3 nucleotide sequence: TGCAGTGCTAGAGTTTCAGGGGACATTGAAGCTTTCTTT. This sequence encodes CSARVSGDIEAFF.

This rearrangement joins TRBV15 to TRBJ1-1, with unresolved D. Germline V lookup: CDR1 LNHNV, CDR2 YYDKDF (reference sequence). Trimming removed 0 bases from V and 3 bases from J, with 11 bases in between. CDR3 length equals 15 residues. In DNA form, the CDR3 reads TGTGCCACCAGCAGAGATCGGGGAAGCCACACTGAAGCTTTCTTT. Amino acids: CATSRDRGSHTEAFF.

There are a few counts of this clonotype. CDR3 nucleotides: TGCAGTGCAAGGACTAGCGGGCCGCAAGAGACCCAGTACTTC. Its translation is CSARTSGPQETQYF. The chain carries TRBV20-1 and TRBJ2-5, with 11 positions matching TRBD2. The V and J ends lost 6 bases and 2 bases, in that order; junction bases with no gene match: 5. CDR1 and CDR2 from the germline V gene are DFQATT and SNEGSKA (reference sequence). This CDR3 region has 14 residues.

In its sample, this clonotype was seen a few times. The genes are TRBV29-1 and TRBJ2-3, with D possibly matching TRBD2 (5 bases). Trimming stripped 0 bases from V and 0 bases from J, with 13 bases between. Per germline, CDR1 SQVTM and CDR2 ANQGSEA. The CDR3 runs to 16 residues. The DNA for the CDR3 is TGCAGCGTTGAAGATGTGATAGCGCCAAGCACAGATACGCAGTATTTT. Translating it yields CSVEDVIAPSTDTQYF.

At least ten counts were recorded for this clonotype. This rearrangement joins TRBV5-1 to TRBJ1-4; 9 nucleotides match TRBD1. The V gene end was trimmed by 3 bases and the J gene end by 8 bases; junction bases not matched to a gene: 5. The CDR3 consists of 14 residues. The germline CDR1 and CDR2 sequences are SGHRS and YFSETQ. The CDR3 bases are TGCGCCAGCAGCTCGGGACAGGGTAGAGAAAAACTGTTTTTT. This gives the protein CASSSGQGREKLFF.

V usage is TRBV5-6 and J usage is TRBJ2-1, with D tentatively TRBD1 (5 bases). V lost 2 bases and J 9 bases, leaving 12 bases between the germline ends. The CDR3 spans 13 residues. Germline CDR1 reads SGHDT; CDR2 reads YYEEEE. The CDR3 DNA reads TGTGCCAGCAGCTTAGGCCTAAGGGGTGAGCAGTTCTTC. The encoded protein is CASSLGLRGEQFF.

This chain uses TRBV4-1 with TRBJ1-5; D unresolved. The germline CDR1 and CDR2 sequences are MGHRA and YSYEKL. The CDR3 totals 16 residues. V gave up 1 base and J gave up 1 base, with 11 bases separating them. CDR3 DNA: TGCGCCAGCAGCCAAGTGAGGAGAGGGAGCAATCAGCCCCAGCATTTT. Translation gives CASSQVRRGSNQPQHF.

This clonotype was seen repeatedly, ten times or more. The chain carries TRBV5-6 and TRBJ1-1, with 10 nucleotides matching TRBD1. The CDR3 is 14 amino acids. Germline V CDR1 and CDR2: SGHDT, YYEEEE. Trimming cost V 2 bases and J 5 bases; bases outside gene matches: 3. CDR3 in amino acids: CASSFGTGATEAFF. The CDR3 region has the DNA TGTGCCAGCAGCTTTGGGACAGGGGCGACTGAAGCTTTCTTT.

In its sample, this clonotype was seen many times. The V and J genes are TRBV7-2 and TRBJ2-5; tentative D call: TRBD1 (5 bases). V gave up 2 bases and J gave up 5 bases, with 12 bases separating them. Germline V gives CDR1 SGHTA, CDR2 FQGNSA. CDR3 size: 14 residues. The CDR3 region is CASSLPGRVETQYF. CDR3 DNA sequence: TGTGCCAGCAGCTTACCAGGCAGGGTTGAGACCCAGTACTTC. The full variable domain, completed using reference TRBV7-2 and TRBJ2-5, is GAGVSQSPSNKVTEKGKDVELRCDPISGHTALYWYRQSLGQGLEFLIYFQGNSAPDKSGLPSDRFSAERTGGSVSTLTIQRTQQEDSAVYLCASSLPGRVETQYFGPGTRLLVL.

This clonotype was seen more than once but under ten times. The chain links TRBV20-1 to TRBJ2-7, with a tentative D call TRBD2 (6 bases). Germline values: CDR1 DFQATT, CDR2 SNEGSKA (reference sequence). The CDR3 runs 13 residues. The V gene lost 2 bases and the J gene lost 1 base, with 9 bases spanning the gap. The CDR3 loop is CSARKRASYEQYF. CDR3 nucleotides: TGCAGTGCTAGAAAGCGGGCATCCTACGAGCAGTACTTC.

The chain has TRBV5-1 and TRBJ1-1; 10 bases fit TRBD1. This CDR3 has 15 residues. CDR1 and CDR2 from the germline V gene are SGHRS and YFSETQ. Unmatched junction bases numbered 7, after V lost 3 bases and J lost 5 bases. In DNA form, the CDR3 reads TGCGCCAGCAGCTCGGGACAGGGGATAGGGACTGAAGCTTTCTTT. Its translation: CASSSGQGIGTEAFF.

This clonotype has a handful of counts. The rearrangement links TRBV12-3 or TRBV12-4 to TRBJ2-1; no firm D call. The CDR3 extends over 11 amino acids. Trimming shortened V by 6 bases and J by 9 bases, and 9 bases separated the two germline ends. CDR3 sequence (DNA): TGTGCCAGCAGCCGGGTGGGTGAGCAGTTCTTC. Residues: CASSRVGEQFF.

This chain connects TRBV3-1 to TRBJ2-1; 13 bases map to TRBD2. In germline, CDR1 is LGHDT, CDR2 YNNKEL (reference sequence). Losses at the gene ends were 4 bases for V and 4 bases for J; bases not matched to a gene: 7. This CDR3 contains 17 residues. This CDR3 is CASSRTSGRGIYNEQFF. The CDR3 DNA reads TGTGCCAGCAGCCGGACTAGCGGGAGAGGAATTTACAATGAGCAGTTCTTC.

The rearrangement joins TRBV7-2 to TRBJ1-1; no definite D call. Per germline, CDR1 SGHTA and CDR2 FQGNSA. This CDR3 is built from 12 residues. With 4 bases removed from V and 4 bases from J, the gap between germline ends came to 7 bases. The DNA of the CDR3 is TGTGCCAGCAGCTCACCGGTCACTGAAGCTTTCTTT. This codes for CASSSPVTEAFF.

This clonotype was seen ten or more times. V gene TRBV5-1 combines with J gene TRBJ2-2, with D perhaps matching TRBD2 (6 bases). The CDR3 contains 16 residues. Trimming took off 6 bases at V and 4 bases at J, with 19 bases between the two ends. CDR1 is SGHRS and CDR2 is YFSETQ in the germline V gene. CDR3 amino acids: CASKKGRESSTGELFF. The CDR3 DNA sequence: TGCGCCAGCAAGAAAGGACGGGAGTCGAGCACCGGGGAGCTGTTTTTT.

This clonotype was recorded once. V gene TRBV5-1 combines with J gene TRBJ2-1, with D hard to call. Germline assignment: CDR1 SGHRS and CDR2 YFSETQ. Trimming shortened V by 0 bases and J by 9 bases, and 13 bases separated the two germline ends. CDR3 length: 14 residues. Written as DNA, the CDR3 is TGCGCCAGCAGCTTGGATGGGGAAAACGCTGAGCAGTTCTTC. Amino acids: CASSLDGENAEQFF.

The V and J genes are TRBV20-1 and TRBJ1-2; no definite D call. Germline CDR1 DFQATT, CDR2 SNEGSKA (reference sequence). Trimming left V 2 bases short and J 6 bases short, with 4 bases between. The CDR3 consists of 10 residues. The CDR3: CSARYDGYTF. CDR3 DNA: TGCAGTGCTAGATACGATGGCTACACCTTC.

This clonotype came up a few times. The chain joins TRBV7-2 to TRBJ2-2; D remains ambiguous. The CDR3 totals 15 residues. Germline CDR1 and CDR2: SGHTA and FQGNSA. Trimming took off 0 bases at V and 0 bases at J, with 5 bases between the two ends. CDR3 amino acids: CASSLAVTNTGELFF. Written as DNA, the CDR3 is TGTGCCAGCAGCTTAGCCGTTACGAACACCGGGGAGCTGTTTTTT. Drawing the rest from reference TRBV7-2 and TRBJ2-2, the complete variable domain is GAGVSQSPSNKVTEKGKDVELRCDPISGHTALYWYRQSLGQGLEFLIYFQGNSAPDKSGLPSDRFSAERTGGSVSTLTIQRTQQEDSAVYLCASSLAVTNTGELFFGEGSRLTVL.

J is TRBJ1-2 and V is TRBV20-1, with 7 positions matching TRBD1. Looked up from germline, CDR1 is DFQATT and CDR2 is SNEGSKA (reference sequence). Trimming at V came to 7 bases and at J to 6 bases, leaving 5 bases not matched to a gene. There are 11 residues in the CDR3. This CDR3 is CSVQGVNGYTF. In DNA, the CDR3 is TGCAGTGTTCAGGGGGTTAATGGCTACACCTTC.